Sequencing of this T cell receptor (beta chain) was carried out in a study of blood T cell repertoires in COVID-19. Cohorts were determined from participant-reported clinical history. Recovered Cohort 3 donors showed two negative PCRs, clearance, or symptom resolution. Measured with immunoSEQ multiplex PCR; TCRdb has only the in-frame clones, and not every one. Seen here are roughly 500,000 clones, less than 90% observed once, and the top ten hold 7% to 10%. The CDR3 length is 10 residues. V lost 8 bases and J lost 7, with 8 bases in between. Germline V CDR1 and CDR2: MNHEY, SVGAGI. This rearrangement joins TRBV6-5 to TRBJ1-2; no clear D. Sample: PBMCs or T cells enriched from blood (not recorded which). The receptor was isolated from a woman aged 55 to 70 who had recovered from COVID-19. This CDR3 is CASWAGGYTF. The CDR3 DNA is TGTGCCAGCTGGGCCGGTGGCTACACCTTC.